This section outlines one TCR beta chain sequence together with its context. Its antigen remains unknown. A single record per CDR3 protein comes from TCRdb applying MiXCR to the reads. The sample lists approximately 750,000 distinct CDR3 sequences; about 40% were seen once. The record originates from a study of T cell repertoires in cytomegalovirus infection. Across the whole study: Both CMV infection and a matching HLA type were indicated by public TCR beta signatures. Overall study findings and caveats: CMV carriers with the relevant HLA were identified by cumulative public TCR beta family frequency. Predominance within the ex vivo response was attributable to HLA-C-restricted CMV-specific TCR beta clonotypes.

The sequence was obtained from a human donor in good health (CMV status not recorded). Some clones in this sample may be carry-over from other donors' samples. Sequenced sample: PBMCs.

The DNA of the CDR3 is TGTGCCAGCAGTTTTTTGCCGGGACAGGGAATTTACGAGCAGTACTTC. It translates to CASSFLPGQGIYEQYF. This chain links TRBV28 with TRBJ2-7; TRBD1 agrees at 9 bases. The CDR3 has 16 amino acids. Germline V gene sequence: CDR1 MDHEN, CDR2 SYDVKM. J lost 4 bases, V lost 3 bases, and 10 bases had no gene match.